The text below deals with one T cell receptor (beta chain). Trimming removed 8 bases at V and 8 bases at J, with 16 bases between. Looked up from germline, CDR1 is SGHTA and CDR2 is FQGTGA. The CDR3 has 13 amino acids. The library gave individual cDNA molecules unique molecular identifiers. TCRdb reanalysed the RACE reads using MiXCR and keeps one entry per CDR3 protein. Of around 380,000 distinct CDR3 sequences in the sample, nearly 5% were seen once. The data belong to a study of human T cells and chemical hapten exposure. Study details: For sensitization, 2% DPC was applied to an approximately 2 cm by approximately 2 cm patch of upper inner arm skin.

The time point denotes: patch test 1, 2 weeks after DPC sensitization. Documented treatment: therapeutic diphenylcyclopropenone sensitization with weekly scalp DPC. Every patch test was put on after a blood sample was taken. V gene TRBV7-3 combines with J gene TRBJ2-1; perhaps D is TRBD1 or TRBD2 (6 bases each). The sample consisted of whole blood, taken in connection with sensitization to the hapten diphenylcyclopropenone (DPC). The source is a woman between 45 and 60 years old with alopecia areata. Some clones in this sample may be carry-over from other donors' samples. The CDR3 spells CASARGPLDEQFF. The DNA of the CDR3 is TGTGCCAGCGCCCGGGGGCCTTTGGATGAGCAGTTCTTC.